This TCR beta chain was observed in a study of blood T cell repertoires in COVID-19. Study-wide context: There were acute and convalescent COVID-19 samples, and they came from the United States, Italy and Spain.

Original data processing: Scientists estimated how many nucleated cells there were by amplifying reference gene primers. The data were produced by immunoSEQ multiplex PCR, yet TCRdb's version contains in-frame clones alone and is incomplete. V and J calls and clone size come straight from that table; D and trimming were deduced from the DNA. This table holds roughly 520,000 clones, 85% to 90% found once. V lost 5 bases to trimming and J lost 11 bases; unmatched junction nucleotides: 13. The length of the CDR3 is 14 residues. The germline V gene has CDR1 SGHNT and CDR2 YENEEA. The study recruited people aged about 18 to 90 years across approximately 24 US areas. Recovered Cohort 3 donors showed two negative PCRs, clearance, or symptom resolution.

The TCR originated in a woman between 40 and 55 years old who had recovered from COVID-19. The J gene is TRBJ2-3, the V gene TRBV11-3; 7 bases agree with TRBD2. Material for sequencing was PBMCs or T cells enriched from blood (not recorded which). The CDR3 region is CASSAPGGGRKQYF. In DNA form, the CDR3 reads TGTGCCAGCAGCGCTCCTGGCGGGGGACGTAAGCAGTATTTT.